This TCR beta chain derives from a study of graft-versus-host responses after intestinal transplantation (dated by TCRdb to the early 2020s). Study-wide context: The transplants that recipients got were multivisceral, liver-intestinal, or isolated intestinal. Every recipient was given anti-thymocyte globulin induction, followed by around three years of maintenance tacrolimus and steroids. After intestinal transplantation, graft-versus-host and host-versus-graft alloreactive T cell clones in the graft, circulation and bone marrow were tracked using bulk TCR-beta CDR3 sequencing. Alloreactive clones were identified by sequencing pre-transplant mixed lymphocyte reaction products and comparing them with unstimulated pre-transplant donor and recipient T cells. A cohort of roughly 25 intestinal transplant recipients, including one retransplant, was enrolled, and a few patients lacking pretransplant specimens were excluded. Donor T cell macrochimerism was defined as a peak of at least 4% donor T cells among recipient peripheral blood mononuclear cells. Rather than being sequenced by the commercial service, samples from a few later patients were sequenced in-house on an Illumina MiSeq and processed with MiXCR. The paper's findings and limits, for the study overall: GvH clones turned up in recipient bone marrow, with some appearing earlier in ileal mucosa or blood, a pattern consistent with an intestinal mucosal origin. Early after transplant, declines in HvG clones were associated with peak levels of circulating GvH clones. High GvH to HvG T cell clonal ratios were observed in the allografts of patients with donor T cell macrochimerism. The relatively low number and heterogeneity of intestinal transplant patients limited the conclusions.

Reading from cysteine to phenylalanine, the CDR3 counts 15 amino acids. This entry keeps only the CDR3 DNA: 45 bases, framed from base 1. The germline V gene (reference sequence) specifies MNHEY as CDR1 and SMNVEV as CDR2. Relative to germline, V is missing 5 bases and J is missing 4 bases, with 4 bases of the junction outside any gene match. The sample's time point, from its label and the paper: cells obtained before transplantation from donor or recipient. Mixed lymphocyte reactions plated approximately 200,000 CFSE-labeled pre-transplant responders with approximately 200,000 irradiated violet-dye-labeled stimulators and were cultured for about 6 days. Proliferating CD3+CD4+CFSE-low and CD3+CD8+CFSE-low responder cells were FACS-sorted on a BD Influx sorter after the mixed lymphocyte reaction. The protocol used for the library was the immunoSEQ multiplex PCR assay. For most patients, genomic DNA was isolated with the Qiagen DNeasy Blood and Tissue Kit and sent frozen to Adaptive Biotechnologies for TCR sequencing. Adaptive Biotechnologies carried out high-throughput TCR-beta CDR3 sequencing of genomic DNA for most patients. The original pipeline was this. Adaptive's ImmunoSEQ software was the source of the TCR sequencing data for 18 patients, while three other patients were processed with MiXCR and VDJtools. CD4 versus CD8 sorting errors were corrected by removing sequences found in both subsets at a frequency ratio below 5:1. CDR3 nucleotide sequences shared between donor and recipient were removed because the origin of such sequences could not be assigned. To be classed as alloreactive, a clone needed at least 2-fold expansion over unstimulated cells and a minimum CFSE-low frequency of 0.002% (template counts) or 0.001% (read counts). A clone was considered mappable if detected in the sequenced pre-transplant spleen, lymph node, or MLR CFSE-low populations of the donor or recipient. The cumulative frequency of alloreactive clones was calculated as a percentage of all sequences, weighted by copy number. The clones in this table, taken by TCRdb from immuneACCESS, are in-frame only. Not every clone is retained; where verified, under half of the shortfall comes from an unresolved V gene, and the cause of the rest is unknown. The DNA was the basis for D and trimming; V, J and clone size are from that table. The sample profile shows around 9,200 clones; about 28% of them were found once. The top ten clones comprise roughly 6.2% of the sample.

This clone showed up just a few times. Base qualities are not recorded, but no much larger clone differs from it by a single base. Different DNA sequences within this sample yield the same CDR3. In this chain, TRBV27 is recombined with TRBJ2-1; 11 bases in the junction line up with TRBD2. This TCR was sampled from a human patient who received an intestinal transplant. The material was alloreactive CD8+ T cells from a mixed lymphocyte reaction culture, obtained before intestinal transplant. Per the publication, the cell subset or site label means: CFSE-low proliferating T cells sorted from roughly 6-day pre-transplant mixed lymphocyte reaction (GvH or HvG direction). The DNA reads as follows: TGTGCCAGCAGTCCAGGGACTAGCGGTTACAATGAGCAGTTCTTC. Its coded protein is CASSPGTSGYNEQFF.